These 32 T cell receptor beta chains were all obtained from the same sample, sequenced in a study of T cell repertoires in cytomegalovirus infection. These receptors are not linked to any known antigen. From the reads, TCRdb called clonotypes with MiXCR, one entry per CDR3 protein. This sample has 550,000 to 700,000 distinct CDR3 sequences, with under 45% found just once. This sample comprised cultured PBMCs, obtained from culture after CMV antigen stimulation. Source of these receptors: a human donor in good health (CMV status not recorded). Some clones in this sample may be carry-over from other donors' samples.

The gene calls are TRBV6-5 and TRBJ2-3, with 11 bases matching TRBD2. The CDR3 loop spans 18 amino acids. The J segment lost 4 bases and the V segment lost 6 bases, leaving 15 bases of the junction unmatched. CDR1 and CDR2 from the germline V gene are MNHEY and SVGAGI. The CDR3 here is CASRSSGTSGRGADTQYF. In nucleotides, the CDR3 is TGTGCCAGCAGATCCTCCGGGACTAGCGGACGAGGGGCAGATACGCAGTATTTT.

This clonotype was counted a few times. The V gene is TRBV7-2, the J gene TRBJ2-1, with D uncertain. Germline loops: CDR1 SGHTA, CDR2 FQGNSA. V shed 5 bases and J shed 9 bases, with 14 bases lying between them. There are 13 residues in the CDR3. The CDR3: CASSARWLGEQFF. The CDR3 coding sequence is TGTGCCAGCAGCGCAAGGTGGCTCGGTGAGCAGTTCTTC.

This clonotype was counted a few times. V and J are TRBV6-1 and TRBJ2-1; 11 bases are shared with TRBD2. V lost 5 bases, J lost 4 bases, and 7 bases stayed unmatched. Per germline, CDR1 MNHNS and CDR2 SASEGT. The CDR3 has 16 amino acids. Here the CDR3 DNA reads TGTGCCAGCAGTCCTAGGGGGACTAGCGGATACAATGAGCAGTTCTTC. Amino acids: CASSPRGTSGYNEQFF.

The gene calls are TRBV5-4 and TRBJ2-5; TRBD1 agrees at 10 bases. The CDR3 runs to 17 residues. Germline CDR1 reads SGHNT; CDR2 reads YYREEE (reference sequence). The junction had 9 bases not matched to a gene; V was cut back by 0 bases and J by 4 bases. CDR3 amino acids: CASSLVPGQGFGETQYF. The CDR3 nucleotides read TGTGCCAGCAGCTTGGTCCCGGGACAGGGGTTTGGAGAGACCCAGTACTTC. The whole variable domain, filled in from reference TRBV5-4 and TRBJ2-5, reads ETGVTQSPTHLIKTRGQQVTLRCSSQSGHNTVSWYQQALGQGPQFIFQYYREEENGRGNFPPRFSGLQFPNYSSELNVNALELDDSALYLCASSLVPGQGFGETQYFGPGTRLLVL.

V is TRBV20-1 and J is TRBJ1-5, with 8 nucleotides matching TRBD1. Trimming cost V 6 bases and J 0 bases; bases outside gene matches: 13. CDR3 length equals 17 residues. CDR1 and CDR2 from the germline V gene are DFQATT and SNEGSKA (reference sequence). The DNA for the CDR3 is TGCAGTGCAGGGGAAGACAGGGGAAGGGCTAGCAATCAGCCCCAGCATTTT. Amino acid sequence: CSAGEDRGRASNQPQHF.

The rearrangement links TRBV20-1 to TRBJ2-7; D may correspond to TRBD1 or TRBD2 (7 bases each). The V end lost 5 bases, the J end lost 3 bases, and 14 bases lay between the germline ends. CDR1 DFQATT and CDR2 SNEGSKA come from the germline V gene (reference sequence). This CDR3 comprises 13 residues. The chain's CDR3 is CSAAGGGFYEQYF. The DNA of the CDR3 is TGCAGTGCTGCAGGGGGAGGGTTCTACGAGCAGTACTTC.

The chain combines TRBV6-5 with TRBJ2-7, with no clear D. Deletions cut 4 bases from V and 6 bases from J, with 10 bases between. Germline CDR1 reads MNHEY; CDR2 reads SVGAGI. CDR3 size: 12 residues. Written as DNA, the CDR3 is TGTGCCAGCAGTTCGACTTTGGGCGAGCAGTACTTC. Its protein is CASSSTLGEQYF.

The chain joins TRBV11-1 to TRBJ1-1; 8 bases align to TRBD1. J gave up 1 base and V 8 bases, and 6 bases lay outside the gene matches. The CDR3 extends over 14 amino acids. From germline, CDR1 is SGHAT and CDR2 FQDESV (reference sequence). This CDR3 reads CASRTGTGNTEAFF. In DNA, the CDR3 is TGTGCCAGCCGGACCGGGACAGGGAACACTGAAGCTTTCTTT.

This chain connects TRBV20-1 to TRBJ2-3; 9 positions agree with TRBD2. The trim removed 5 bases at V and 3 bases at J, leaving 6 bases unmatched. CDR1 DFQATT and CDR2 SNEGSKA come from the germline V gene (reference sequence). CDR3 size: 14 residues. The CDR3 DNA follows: TGCAGTGCTGAAGCGGGAGGCGCGACAGATACGCAGTATTTT. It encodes CSAEAGGATDTQYF.

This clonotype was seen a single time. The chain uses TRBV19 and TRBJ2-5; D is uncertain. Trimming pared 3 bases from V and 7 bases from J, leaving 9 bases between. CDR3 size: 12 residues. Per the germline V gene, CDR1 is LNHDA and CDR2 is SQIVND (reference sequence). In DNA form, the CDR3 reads TGTGCCAGTAGTATTACGGACGGGACCCAGTACTTC. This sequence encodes CASSITDGTQYF.

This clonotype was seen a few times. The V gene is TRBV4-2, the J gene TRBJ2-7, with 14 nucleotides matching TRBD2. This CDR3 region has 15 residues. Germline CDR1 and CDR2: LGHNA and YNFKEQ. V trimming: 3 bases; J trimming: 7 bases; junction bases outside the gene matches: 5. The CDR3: CASSHGTSGSREQYF. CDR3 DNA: TGTGCCAGCAGCCATGGGACTAGCGGGAGTAGGGAGCAGTACTTC.

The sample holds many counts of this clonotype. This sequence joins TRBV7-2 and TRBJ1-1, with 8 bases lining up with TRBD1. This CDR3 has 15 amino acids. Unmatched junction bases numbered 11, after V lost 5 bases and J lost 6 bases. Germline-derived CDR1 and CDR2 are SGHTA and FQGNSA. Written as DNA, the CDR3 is TGTGCCAGCAGCGTAGAAGGAGACAGGGGCGCTGAAGCTTTCTTT. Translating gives CASSVEGDRGAEAFF.

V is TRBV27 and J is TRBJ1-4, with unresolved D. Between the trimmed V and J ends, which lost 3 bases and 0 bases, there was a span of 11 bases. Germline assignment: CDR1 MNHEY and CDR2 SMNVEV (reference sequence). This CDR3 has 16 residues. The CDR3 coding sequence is TGTGCCAGCAGTTTGTTGGGCAGTTCAACTAATGAAAAACTGTTTTTT. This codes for CASSLLGSSTNEKLFF.

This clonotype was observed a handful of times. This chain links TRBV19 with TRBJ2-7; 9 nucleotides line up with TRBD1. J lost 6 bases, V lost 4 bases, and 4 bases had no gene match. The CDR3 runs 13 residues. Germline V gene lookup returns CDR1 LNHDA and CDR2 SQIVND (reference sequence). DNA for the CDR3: TGTGCCAGTAGTACGGGACAGGGAAGCGAGCAGTACTTC. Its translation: CASSTGQGSEQYF.

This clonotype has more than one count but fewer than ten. The CDR3 spells CASSLSDYWSANTGELFF. The DNA for the CDR3 is TGTGCCAGCAGTTTATCCGATTATTGGTCCGCGAACACCGGGGAGCTGTTTTTT. The chain has TRBV27 and TRBJ2-2; D not certain. Germline V gives CDR1 MNHEY, CDR2 SMNVEV (reference sequence). This CDR3 has 18 residues. Trimming pared 0 bases from V and 0 bases from J, leaving 14 bases between.

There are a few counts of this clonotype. CDR3 protein: CASNSDGRNQPQHF. CDR3 nucleotides: TGTGCCAGCAACTCGGACGGGCGCAATCAGCCCCAGCATTTT. The rearrangement uses TRBV2 and TRBJ1-5, with D hard to call. CDR3 length: 14 residues. In germline, CDR1 is SNHLY, CDR2 FYNNEI. V lost 7 bases to trimming and J lost 2 bases, with 12 bases between them.

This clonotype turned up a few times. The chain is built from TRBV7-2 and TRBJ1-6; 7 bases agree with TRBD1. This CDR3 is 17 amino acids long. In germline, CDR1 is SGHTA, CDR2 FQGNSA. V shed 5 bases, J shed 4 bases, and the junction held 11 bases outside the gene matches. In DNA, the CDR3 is TGTGCCAGCAGCAACCCCCGGGACAGCCTTTATAATTCACCCCTCCACTTT. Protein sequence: CASSNPRDSLYNSPLHF.

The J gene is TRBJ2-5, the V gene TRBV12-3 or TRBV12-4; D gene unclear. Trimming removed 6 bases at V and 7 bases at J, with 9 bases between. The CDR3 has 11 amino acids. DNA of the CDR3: TGTGCCAGCAGACGTTCGTGGACCCAGTACTTC. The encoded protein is CASRRSWTQYF.

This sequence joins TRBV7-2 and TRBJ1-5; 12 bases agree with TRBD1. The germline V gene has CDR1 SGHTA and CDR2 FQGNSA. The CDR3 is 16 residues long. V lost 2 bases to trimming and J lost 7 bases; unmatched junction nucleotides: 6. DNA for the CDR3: TGTGCCAGCAGCTTATTCGGGACAGGGGGCAGGCAGCCCCAGCATTTT. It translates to CASSLFGTGGRQPQHF.

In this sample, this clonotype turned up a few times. The DNA of the CDR3 is TGTGCCAGCAGCGCCGATCGAGCGACCTCTTACAATGAGCAGTTCTTC. Encoded protein: CASSADRATSYNEQFF. The chain uses TRBV7-2 and TRBJ2-1; no firm D call. V lost 5 bases, J lost 4 bases, and 18 bases lay in between. The CDR3 spans 16 residues. Germline values: CDR1 SGHTA, CDR2 FQGNSA.

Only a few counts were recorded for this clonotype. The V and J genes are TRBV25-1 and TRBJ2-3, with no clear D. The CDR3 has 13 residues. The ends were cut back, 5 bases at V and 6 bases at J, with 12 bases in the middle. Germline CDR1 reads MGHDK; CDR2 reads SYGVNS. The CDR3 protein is CASSLGPWDTQYF. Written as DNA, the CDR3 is TGTGCCAGCAGTCTCGGACCATGGGATACGCAGTATTTT. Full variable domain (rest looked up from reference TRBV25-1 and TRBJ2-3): EADIYQTPRYLVIGTGKKITLECSQTMGHDKMYWYQQDPGMELHLIHYSYGVNSTEKGDLSSESTVSRIRTEHFPLTLESARPSHTSQYLCASSLGPWDTQYFGPGTRLTVL.

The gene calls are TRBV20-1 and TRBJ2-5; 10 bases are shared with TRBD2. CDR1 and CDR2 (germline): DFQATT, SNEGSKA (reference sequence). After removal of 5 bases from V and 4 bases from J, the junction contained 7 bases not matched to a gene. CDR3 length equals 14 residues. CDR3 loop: CSASSGGAGETQYF. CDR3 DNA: TGCAGTGCTTCGAGCGGGGGGGCAGGAGAGACCCAGTACTTC.

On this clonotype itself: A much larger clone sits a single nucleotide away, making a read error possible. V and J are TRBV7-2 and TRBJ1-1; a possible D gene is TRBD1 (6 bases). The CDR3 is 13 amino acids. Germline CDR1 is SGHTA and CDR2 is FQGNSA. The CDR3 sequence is CASSLGGGVGALF. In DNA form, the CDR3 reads TGTGCCAGCAGCCTGGGAGGGGGAGTCGGAGCTTTGTTT.

This CDR3 is CASRRSQRGSYNEQFF. The CDR3 DNA follows: TGTGCCAGCAGGCGGAGTCAGCGGGGCTCTTACAATGAGCAGTTCTTC. The chain joins TRBV12-3 or TRBV12-4 to TRBJ2-1; 7 bases match TRBD2. Trimming removed 6 bases from V and 4 bases from J; junction bases left unmatched: 12. The CDR3 runs 16 residues.

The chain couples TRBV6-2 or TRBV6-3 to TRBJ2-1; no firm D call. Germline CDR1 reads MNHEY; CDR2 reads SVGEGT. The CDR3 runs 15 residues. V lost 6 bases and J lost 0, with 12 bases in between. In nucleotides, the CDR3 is TGTGCCAGCAGCCTTATAATCAGCTCCTACAATGAGCAGTTCTTC. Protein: CASSLIISSYNEQFF.

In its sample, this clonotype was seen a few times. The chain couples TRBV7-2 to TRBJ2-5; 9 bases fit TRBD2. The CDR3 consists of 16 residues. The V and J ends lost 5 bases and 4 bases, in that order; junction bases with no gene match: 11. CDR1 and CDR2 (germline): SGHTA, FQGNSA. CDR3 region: CASSPGRLAGTETQYF. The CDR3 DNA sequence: TGTGCCAGCAGCCCCGGCCGGCTAGCGGGGACAGAGACCCAGTACTTC.

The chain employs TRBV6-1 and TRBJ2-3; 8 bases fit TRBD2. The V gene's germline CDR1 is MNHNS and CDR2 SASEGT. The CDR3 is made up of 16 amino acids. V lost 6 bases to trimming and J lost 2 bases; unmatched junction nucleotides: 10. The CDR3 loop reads CASRTFLAGTTDTQYF. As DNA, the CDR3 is TGTGCCAGCAGAACCTTCTTAGCGGGGACCACAGATACGCAGTATTTT.

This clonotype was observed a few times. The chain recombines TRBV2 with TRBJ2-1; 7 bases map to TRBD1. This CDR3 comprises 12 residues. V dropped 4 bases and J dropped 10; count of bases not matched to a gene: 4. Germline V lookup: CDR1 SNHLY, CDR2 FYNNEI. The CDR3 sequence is CASSGDSFEQFF. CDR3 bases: TGTGCCAGCAGTGGGGACAGCTTCGAGCAGTTCTTC.

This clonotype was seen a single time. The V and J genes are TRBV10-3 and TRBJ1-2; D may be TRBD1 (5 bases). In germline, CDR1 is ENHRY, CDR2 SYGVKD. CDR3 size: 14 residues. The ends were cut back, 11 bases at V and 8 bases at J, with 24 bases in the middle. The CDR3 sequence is CAVLIQGPLGGYTF. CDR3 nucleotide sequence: TGTGCCGTGTTGATTCAGGGACCTCTGGGAGGCTACACCTTC.

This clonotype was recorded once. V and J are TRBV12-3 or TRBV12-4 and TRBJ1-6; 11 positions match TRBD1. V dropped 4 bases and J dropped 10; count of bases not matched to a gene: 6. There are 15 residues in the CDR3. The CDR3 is CASSSRTGGESPLHF. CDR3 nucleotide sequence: TGTGCCAGCAGTTCTCGGACAGGGGGCGAATCACCCCTCCACTTT.

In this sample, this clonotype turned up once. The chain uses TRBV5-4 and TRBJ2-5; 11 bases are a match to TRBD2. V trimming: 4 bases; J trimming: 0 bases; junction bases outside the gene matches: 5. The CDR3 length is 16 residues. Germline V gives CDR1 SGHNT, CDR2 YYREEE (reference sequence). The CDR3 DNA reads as TGTGCCAGCAGCCCTAGACTAGCGGGGTACCAAGAGACCCAGTACTTC. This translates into CASSPRLAGYQETQYF.

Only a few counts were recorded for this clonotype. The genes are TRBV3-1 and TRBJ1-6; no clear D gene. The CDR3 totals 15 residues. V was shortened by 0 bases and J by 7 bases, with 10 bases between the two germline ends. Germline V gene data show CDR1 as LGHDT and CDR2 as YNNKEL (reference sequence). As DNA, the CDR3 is TGTGCCAGCAGCCAAGACACGGGAAGGAATTCACCCCTCCACTTT. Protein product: CASSQDTGRNSPLHF.